This TCR beta chain was documented in a study of blood T cell repertoires in COVID-19 (dated by TCRdb to 2018 to 2020). The study in broad terms: Samples from collaborators originated in the United States, Italy and Spain and spanned both the acute and convalescent phases of COVID-19. A de-identified subject ID, COVID-19 status, age in years and sex were almost always included in the sample metadata. The repertoires were made available in a free public database intended to serve as a resource for research on the immune response to SARS-CoV-2. Where HLA class I and class II types were available, the types were taken from metadata supplied by the sample provider, not from assay-based typing. The prospective study material was composed of cDNA or gDNA derived from T cells, B-cell-depleted T cells, or PBMCs. The samples were drawn from the first 160 participants of the ongoing ImmuneRACE study and from over a thousand subjects provided by 6 global collaborators. Deeply sampled blood TCRbeta repertoires from subjects exposed to, actively infected with, or recovered from COVID-19 were included in the dataset.

The research as a whole found: The amount of clinical and demographic metadata varied by source and participant and was provided uncurated.

The collaborating institutions used their own protocols to collect whole blood in K2EDTA tubes. For TCRbeta analysis, collaborators shipped samples in one of three forms: frozen whole blood, isolated PBMCs, or DNA extracted from either of those sample types. Regarding this clone: Which antigen it targets is not known. Per-base quality was not reported, and no clone a single base away is much larger than it.

The immunoSEQ Assay, a bias-controlled multiplex PCR, was used to amplify TCRbeta CDR3 regions from genomic DNA. The authors processed their data as follows. The number of nucleated cells in each sample was estimated by amplification of reference gene primers within the assay. To quantify the absolute abundance of each unique TCRbeta CDR3 rearrangement, sequence reads were collapsed and filtered. Productive Simpson clonality was computed per sample as the square root of Simpson's diversity index over productive rearrangements. TCRdb took this table from immuneACCESS and kept in-frame rearrangements with V and J called. Such tables lack part of the clones; where checked against another copy, unresolved V genes explain under half of the gap, and the rest is unexplained. Clone size and V and J calls were adopted from that table, with D and trimming inferred from the DNA. A total of some 180,000 clones appear in this sample, about nine tenths of them only once. The top ten hold less than 25% of the sample.

The V end loses 5 bases and the J end loses 2 bases, and a stretch of 20 bases separates them. The CDR3 measures 17 amino acids from cysteine to phenylalanine. The DNA shown is the 51-base CDR3, in frame from base 1. From the germline V gene (reference sequence), CDR1 is SEHNR and CDR2 is FQNEAQ. The sample taken for sequencing was peripheral blood. The V gene is TRBV7-9 and the J gene is TRBJ2-3, and possibly TRBD1, on 5 matching bases. The clonotype comes from a man between 70 and 80 years old with active or convalescent COVID-19. DNA sequence: TGTGCCAGCAGCCCAAGTCCAGGGCGCGCCTCCACAGATACGCAGTATTTT. This encodes CASSPSPGRASTDTQYF.